These 15 T cell receptor beta chains originate from one sample sequenced in a study of monozygotic twins with inflammatory bowel disease. TCRdb reprocessed the 5' RACE reads; each CDR3 protein has one entry and no DNA is given. The sample is made up of more than 110,000 distinct CDR3 sequences, and the top ten hold roughly 1.2% of it. Sequencing was carried out using blood. The receptors stem from a human donor with ulcerative colitis or Crohn's disease, or a healthy co-twin of an affected twin (not recorded which).

The rearrangement joins TRBV5-5 to TRBJ2-6. Germline loops: CDR1 SGHKS, CDR2 YYEKEE (reference sequence). CDR3 length equals 15 residues. CDR3: CASSSGFTGANVLTF.

The J gene is TRBJ1-1, the V gene TRBV20-1. Germline V gene sequence: CDR1 DFQATT, CDR2 SNEGSKA (reference sequence). The CDR3 is 15 residues long. The CDR3 spells CSAEAGRFMNTEAFF.

This sequence joins TRBV3-1 and TRBJ2-5. Germline CDR1 is LGHDT and CDR2 is YNNKEL (reference sequence). The CDR3 runs to 11 residues. The CDR3 region is CASSQEWTQYF.

The rearrangement joins TRBV20-1 to TRBJ1-5. The germline V gene has CDR1 DFQATT and CDR2 SNEGSKA (reference sequence). The CDR3 runs to 13 residues. CDR3 sequence: CSARVGRGQPQHF.

This chain links TRBV3-1 with TRBJ1-1. The CDR3 runs to 14 residues. Germline loops: CDR1 LGHDT, CDR2 YNNKEL (reference sequence). The CDR3 is CASSQADRYTEAFF.

This chain links TRBV20-1 with TRBJ2-7; TCRdb names TRBD1, which stays unverified in the absence of DNA. The CDR3 extends over 11 amino acids. CDR1 and CDR2 from the germline V gene are DFQATT and SNEGSKA (reference sequence). The CDR3 loop reads CRALGGYEQYF.

V gene TRBV18 combines with J gene TRBJ1-3. This CDR3 region has 14 residues. Germline CDR1 and CDR2: KGHSH and LQKENI. The CDR3 loop is CASSPGDNGNTIYF. The full variable domain, completed using reference TRBV18 and TRBJ1-3, is NAGVMQNPRHLVRRRGQEARLRCSPMKGHSHVYWYRQLPEEGLKFMVYLQKENIIDESGMPKERFSAEFPKEGPSILRIQQVVRGDSAAYFCASSPGDNGNTIYFGEGSWLTVV.

The rearrangement joins TRBV18 to TRBJ2-1; without DNA, the TCRdb call of TRBD2 cannot be checked. The CDR3 is 16 residues long. The V gene's germline CDR1 is KGHSH and CDR2 LQKENI. CDR3 sequence reads: CASSRTSGSLYNEQFF.

The CDR3 reads CASSRGFYEQYF. The V and J genes are TRBV12-3 or TRBV12-4 and TRBJ2-7. This CDR3 spans 12 amino acids.

This sequence joins TRBV5-5 and TRBJ1-1. The germline CDR1 and CDR2 sequences are SGHKS and YYEKEE (reference sequence). This CDR3 has 12 amino acids. This chain's CDR3 is CASSLAETEAFF.

The chain links TRBV30 to TRBJ1-5; TCRdb calls TRBD1, which cannot be checked without DNA. Germline-derived CDR1 and CDR2 are GTSNPN and SVGIG (reference sequence). The CDR3 extends over 13 amino acids. The CDR3 reads CAWSARVGGSQHF. The full variable domain, completed using reference TRBV30 and TRBJ1-5, is SQTIHQWPATLVQPVGSPLSLECTVEGTSNPNLYWYRQAAGRGLQLLFYSVGIGQISSEVPQNLSASRPQDRQFILSSKKLLLSDSGFYLCAWSARVGGSQHFGDGTRLSIL.

CDR3 in amino acids: CASSRTFSGISEQFF. The rearrangement joins TRBV7-3 to TRBJ2-1; TCRdb indicates TRBD2, and absent DNA this call remains unverified. CDR3 length: 15 residues. Germline CDR1 is SGHTA and CDR2 is FQGTGA.

This rearrangement joins TRBV19 to TRBJ1-1; TCRdb lists TRBD1, though no DNA is available to test this call. This CDR3 contains 15 residues. The germline gives CDR1 LNHDA, CDR2 SQIVND (reference sequence). CDR3 protein: CASSLHRGQNTEAFF.

The chain employs TRBV5-1 and TRBJ1-2; the TCRdb call, TRBD1, lacks DNA for checking. The CDR3 extends over 14 amino acids. Germline CDR1 reads SGHRS; CDR2 reads YFSETQ. CDR3 amino acids: CASSRDRVTYGYTF.

This sequence joins TRBV29-1 and TRBJ2-1; the D call of TRBD2 rests on TCRdb alone, since no DNA is present to check it. The germline V gene has CDR1 SQVTM and CDR2 ANQGSEA. The CDR3 spans 14 residues. CDR3 residues: CSVGTSETYNEQFF.